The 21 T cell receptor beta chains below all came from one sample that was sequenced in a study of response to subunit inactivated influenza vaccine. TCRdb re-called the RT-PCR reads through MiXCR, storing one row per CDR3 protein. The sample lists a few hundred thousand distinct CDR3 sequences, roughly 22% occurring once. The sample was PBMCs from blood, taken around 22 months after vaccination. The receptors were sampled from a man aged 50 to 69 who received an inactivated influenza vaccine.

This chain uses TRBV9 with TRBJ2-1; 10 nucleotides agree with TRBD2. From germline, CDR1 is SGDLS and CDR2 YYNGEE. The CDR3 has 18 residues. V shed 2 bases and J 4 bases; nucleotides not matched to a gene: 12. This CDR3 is CASSVKKLAGGLYNEQFF. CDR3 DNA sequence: TGTGCCAGCAGCGTCAAAAAATTAGCGGGGGGCTTATACAATGAGCAGTTCTTC.

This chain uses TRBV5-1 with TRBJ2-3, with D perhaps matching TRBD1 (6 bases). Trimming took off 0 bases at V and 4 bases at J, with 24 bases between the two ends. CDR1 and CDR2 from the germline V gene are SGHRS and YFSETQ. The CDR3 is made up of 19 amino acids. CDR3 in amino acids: CASSLEAQGGNQESDTQYF. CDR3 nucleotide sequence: TGCGCCAGCAGCTTGGAAGCACAGGGCGGAAATCAGGAGTCAGATACGCAGTATTTT.

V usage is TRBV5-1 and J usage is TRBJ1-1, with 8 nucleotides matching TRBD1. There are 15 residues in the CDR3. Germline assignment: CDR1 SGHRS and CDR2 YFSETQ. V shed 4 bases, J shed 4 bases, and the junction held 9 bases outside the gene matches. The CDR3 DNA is TGCGCCAGCAGCCCGACAGGGGCAGAAGGCACTGAAGCTTTCTTT. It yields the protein CASSPTGAEGTEAFF.

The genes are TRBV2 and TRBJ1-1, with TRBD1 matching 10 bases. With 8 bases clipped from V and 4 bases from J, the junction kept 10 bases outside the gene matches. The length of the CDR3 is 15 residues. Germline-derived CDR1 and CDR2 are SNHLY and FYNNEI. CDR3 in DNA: TGTGCCAGCTTGGACAGGGGGAGGGAGGTCACTGAAGCTTTCTTT. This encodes CASLDRGREVTEAFF.

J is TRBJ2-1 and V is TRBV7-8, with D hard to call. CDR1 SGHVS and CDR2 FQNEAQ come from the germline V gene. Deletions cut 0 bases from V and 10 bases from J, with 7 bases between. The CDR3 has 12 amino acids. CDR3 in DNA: TGTGCCAGCAGCTTAGCGGGGTGGGAGCAGTTCTTC. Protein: CASSLAGWEQFF. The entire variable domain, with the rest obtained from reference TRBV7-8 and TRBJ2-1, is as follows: GAGVSQSPRYKVAKRGQDVALRCDPISGHVSLFWYQQALGQGPEFLTYFQNEAQLDKSGLPSDRFFAERPEGSVSTLKIQRTQQEDSAVYLCASSLAGWEQFFGPGTRLTVL.

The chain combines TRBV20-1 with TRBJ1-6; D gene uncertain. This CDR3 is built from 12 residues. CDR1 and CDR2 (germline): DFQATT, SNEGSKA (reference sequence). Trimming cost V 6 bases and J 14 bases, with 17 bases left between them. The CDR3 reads CSACQSLSALHF. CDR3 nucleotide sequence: TGCAGTGCCTGCCAGAGTTTGTCAGCCCTCCACTTT.

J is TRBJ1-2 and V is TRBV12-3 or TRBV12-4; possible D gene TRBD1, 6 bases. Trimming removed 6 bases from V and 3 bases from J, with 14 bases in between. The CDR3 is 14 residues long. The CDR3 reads CASRADRKDYGYTF. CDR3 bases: TGTGCCAGCAGAGCAGACAGGAAGGACTATGGCTACACCTTC.

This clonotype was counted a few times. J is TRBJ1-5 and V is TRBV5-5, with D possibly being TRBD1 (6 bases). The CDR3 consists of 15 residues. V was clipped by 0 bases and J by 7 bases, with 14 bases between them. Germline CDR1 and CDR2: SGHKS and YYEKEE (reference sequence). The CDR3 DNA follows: TGTGCCAGCAGCTTGGTAGGGGGAGAAGGGCAGCCCCAGCATTTT. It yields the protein CASSLVGGEGQPQHF.

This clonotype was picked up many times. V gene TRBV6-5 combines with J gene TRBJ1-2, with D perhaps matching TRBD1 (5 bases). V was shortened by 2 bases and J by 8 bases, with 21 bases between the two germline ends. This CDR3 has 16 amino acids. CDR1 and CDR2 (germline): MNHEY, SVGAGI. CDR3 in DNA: TGTGCCAGCAGTTACGCCCTAGGACAACTCGATTACGGCTACACCTTC. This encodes CASSYALGQLDYGYTF.

This CDR3 reads CSVEDVPVRGGNQPQHF. The CDR3 DNA reads as TGCAGCGTTGAAGATGTCCCAGTGCGGGGGGGAAATCAGCCCCAGCATTTT. The J gene is TRBJ1-5, the V gene TRBV29-1, with a tentative D call TRBD1 (5 bases). The ends were cut back, 0 bases at V and 4 bases at J, with 19 bases in the middle. This CDR3 is built from 17 residues. Germline CDR1 SQVTM, CDR2 ANQGSEA.

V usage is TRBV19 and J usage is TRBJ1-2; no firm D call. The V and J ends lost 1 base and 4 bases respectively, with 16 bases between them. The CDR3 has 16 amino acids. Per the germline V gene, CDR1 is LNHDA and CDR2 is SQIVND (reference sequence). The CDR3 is CASSIGGRRILYGYTF. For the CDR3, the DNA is TGTGCCAGTAGTATAGGTGGACGGCGGATCCTCTATGGCTACACCTTC. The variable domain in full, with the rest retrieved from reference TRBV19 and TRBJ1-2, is DGGITQSPKYLFRKEGQNVTLSCEQNLNHDAMYWYRQDPGQGLRLIYYSQIVNDFQKGDIAEGYSVSREKKESFPLTVTSAQKNPTAFYLCASSIGGRRILYGYTFGSGTRLTVV.

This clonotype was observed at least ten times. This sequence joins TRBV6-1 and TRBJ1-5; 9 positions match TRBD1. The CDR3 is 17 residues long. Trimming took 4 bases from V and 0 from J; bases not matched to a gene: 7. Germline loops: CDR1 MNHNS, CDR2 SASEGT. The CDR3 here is CASSGGTGRASNQPQHF. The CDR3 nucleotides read TGTGCCAGCAGTGGAGGGACAGGGCGCGCTAGCAATCAGCCCCAGCATTTT.

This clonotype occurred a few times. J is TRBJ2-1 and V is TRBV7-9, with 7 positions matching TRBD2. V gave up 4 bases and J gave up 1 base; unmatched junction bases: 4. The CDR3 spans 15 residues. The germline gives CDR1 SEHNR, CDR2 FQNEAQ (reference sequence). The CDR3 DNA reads TGTGCCAGCAGCTCCCCCGGGAGGTCCTACAATGAGCAGTTCTTC. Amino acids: CASSSPGRSYNEQFF. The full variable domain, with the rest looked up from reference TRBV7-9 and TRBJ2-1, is DTGVSQNPRHKITKRGQNVTFRCDPISEHNRLYWYRQTLGQGPEFLTYFQNEAQLEKSRLLSDRFSAERPKGSFSTLEIQRTEQGDSAMYLCASSSPGRSYNEQFFGPGTRLTVL.

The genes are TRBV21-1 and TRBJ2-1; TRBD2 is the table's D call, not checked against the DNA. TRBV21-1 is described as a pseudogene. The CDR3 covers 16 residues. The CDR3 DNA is TGTGCCAGCAGCAAAGGGACTAGCGGGGGGACCAATGAGCAGTTCTTC. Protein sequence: CASSKGTSGGTNEQFF.

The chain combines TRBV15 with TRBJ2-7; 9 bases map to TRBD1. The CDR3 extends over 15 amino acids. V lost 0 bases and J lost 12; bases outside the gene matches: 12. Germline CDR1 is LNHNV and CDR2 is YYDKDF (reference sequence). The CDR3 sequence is CATSRDLGTGYVLYF. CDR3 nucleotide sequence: TGTGCCACCAGCAGAGATTTGGGGACAGGGTACGTGCTGTACTTC.

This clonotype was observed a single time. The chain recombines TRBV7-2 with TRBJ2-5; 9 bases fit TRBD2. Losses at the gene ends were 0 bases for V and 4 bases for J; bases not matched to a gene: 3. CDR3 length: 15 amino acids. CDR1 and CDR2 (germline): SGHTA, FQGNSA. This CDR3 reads CASSLAGREGETQYF. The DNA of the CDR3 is TGTGCCAGCAGCTTAGCCGGGCGGGAGGGAGAGACCCAGTACTTC. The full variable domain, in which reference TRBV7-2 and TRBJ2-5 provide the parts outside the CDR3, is GAGVSQSPSNKVTEKGKDVELRCDPISGHTALYWYRQSLGQGLEFLIYFQGNSAPDKSGLPSDRFSAERTGGSVSTLTIQRTQQEDSAVYLCASSLAGREGETQYFGPGTRLLVL.

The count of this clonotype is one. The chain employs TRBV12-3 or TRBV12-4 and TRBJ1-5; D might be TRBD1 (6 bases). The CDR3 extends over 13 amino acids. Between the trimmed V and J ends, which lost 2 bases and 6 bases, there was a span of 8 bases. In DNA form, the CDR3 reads TGTGCCAGCAGTTTACAGGGGATTCAGCCCCAGCATTTT. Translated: CASSLQGIQPQHF.

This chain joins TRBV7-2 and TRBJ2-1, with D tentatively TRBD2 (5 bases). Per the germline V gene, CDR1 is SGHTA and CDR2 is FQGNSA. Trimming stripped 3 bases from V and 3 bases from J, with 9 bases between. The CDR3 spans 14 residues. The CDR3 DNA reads TGTGCCAGCAGCTTCCCTGACTACTACAATGAGCAGTTCTTC. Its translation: CASSFPDYYNEQFF.

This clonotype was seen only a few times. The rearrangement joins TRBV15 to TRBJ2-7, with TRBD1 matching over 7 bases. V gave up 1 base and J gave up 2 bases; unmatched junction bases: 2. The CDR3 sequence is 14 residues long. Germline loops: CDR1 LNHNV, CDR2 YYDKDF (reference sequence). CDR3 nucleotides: TGTGCCACCAGCAGAGGTGGACAGGCCTACGAGCAGTACTTC. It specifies CATSRGGQAYEQYF.

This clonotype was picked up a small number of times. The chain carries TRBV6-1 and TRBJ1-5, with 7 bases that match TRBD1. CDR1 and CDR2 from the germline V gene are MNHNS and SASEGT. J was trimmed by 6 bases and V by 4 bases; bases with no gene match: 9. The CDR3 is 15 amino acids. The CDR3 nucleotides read TGTGCCAGCAGTGCCAGGGGGGGGCTCGGTCAGCCCCAGCATTTT. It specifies CASSARGGLGQPQHF.

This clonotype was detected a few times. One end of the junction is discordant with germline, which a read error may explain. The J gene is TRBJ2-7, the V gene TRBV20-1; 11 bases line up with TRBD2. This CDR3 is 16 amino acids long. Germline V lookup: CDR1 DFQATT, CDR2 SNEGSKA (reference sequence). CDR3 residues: CSARTSGLTSSYEQYF. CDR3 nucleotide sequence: TGCAGCGCTAGGACTAGCGGGCTTACCAGCTCCTACGAGCAGTACTTC.